This entry is about one T cell receptor (beta chain). The data derive from a study of blood T cell repertoires in COVID-19. Study-wide context: Samples taken during acute and convalescent COVID-19 were collected in the United States, Italy and Spain.

V gave up 7 bases and J gave up 1 base, with 13 bases separating them. Germline V gene lookup returns CDR1 MNHEY and CDR2 SVGAGI. This CDR3 is 14 amino acids long. Original analysis: Using reference gene primer amplification, nucleated cell counts were estimated. The repertoire was sequenced with immunoSEQ multiplex PCR; TCRdb's copy has only in-frame clones and lacks some. The DNA gave D and trimming, while V, J and clone size come from that table. In the table there are 150,000 to 200,000 clones, over 70% of which are singletons. Cohort 3 donors were reported recovered after two negative PCRs, clearance, or symptom resolution.

The chain uses TRBV6-5 and TRBJ1-1; tentatively, D is TRBD1 (6 bases). The TCR was taken from a woman aged 55-75 years who had recovered from COVID-19. The sample comprised PBMCs or T cells enriched from blood (not recorded which). As DNA, the CDR3 is TGTGCCAGCACGAAGGGGGGGGCGAACACTGAAGCTTTCTTT. Protein sequence: CASTKGGANTEAFF.